A single sample is the source of the 5 T cell receptor beta chains below, sequenced in a study of control samples from healthy donors and cancer patients. Profiling relied on immunoSEQ multiplex PCR, and the TCRdb table lists in-frame clones only, not all of them. The table shows roughly 180,000 clones, with approximately 92% occurring only once. The sequenced sample was blood. These receptors were obtained from a woman in her sixties in good health.

V gene TRBV2 combines with J gene TRBJ1-5; D is undetermined. CDR3 size: 15 residues. The V gene lost 0 bases and the J gene lost 3 bases, with 9 bases spanning the gap. Per germline, CDR1 SNHLY and CDR2 FYNNEI. The CDR3 here is CASSEASRNNQPQHF. CDR3 DNA: TGTGCCAGCAGTGAAGCGTCTAGAAACAATCAGCCCCAGCATTTT.

J is TRBJ1-4 and V is TRBV5-4; tentative D call: TRBD1 (5 bases). This CDR3 spans 15 amino acids. V was pared by 0 bases and J by 1 base, with 7 bases between. CDR1 and CDR2 (germline): SGHNT, YYREEE (reference sequence). CDR3 DNA: TGTGCCAGCAGCTTGGGGGGGGGAACTAATGAAAAACTGTTTTTT. It codes for CASSLGGGTNEKLFF. The complete variable domain, with remaining parts taken from reference TRBV5-4 and TRBJ1-4, reads ETGVTQSPTHLIKTRGQQVTLRCSSQSGHNTVSWYQQALGQGPQFIFQYYREEENGRGNFPPRFSGLQFPNYSSELNVNALELDDSALYLCASSLGGGTNEKLFFGSGTQLSVL.

This chain connects TRBV6-2 or TRBV6-3 to TRBJ2-7; TRBD1 aligns across 10 bases. Germline assignment: CDR1 MNHEY and CDR2 SVGEGT. The CDR3 covers 15 residues. V dropped 5 bases and J dropped 5; count of bases not matched to a gene: 9. Here the CDR3 DNA reads TGTGCCAGCAGTCCGCGACAGGGGGCGGGCCACGAGCAGTACTTC. Translating gives CASSPRQGAGHEQYF.

This rearrangement joins TRBV10-3 to TRBJ1-4; D is uncertain. The length of the CDR3 is 13 residues. V lost 0 bases and J 8 bases, leaving 7 bases between the germline ends. Germline V gene lookup returns CDR1 ENHRY and CDR2 SYGVKD. The CDR3 bases are TGTGCCATCAGTGAGTCGAGGTGGGAAAAACTGTTTTTT. Translation: CAISESRWEKLFF.

This chain connects TRBV5-1 to TRBJ2-3; D may be TRBD1 (6 bases). The V gene lost 0 bases and the J gene lost 0 bases, with 11 bases spanning the gap. Germline V gene data show CDR1 as SGHRS and CDR2 as YFSETQ. This CDR3 spans 16 amino acids. CDR3 in DNA: TGCGCCAGCAGCTTGGGGACAGAAGGGAGCACAGATACGCAGTATTTT. Translated: CASSLGTEGSTDTQYF.